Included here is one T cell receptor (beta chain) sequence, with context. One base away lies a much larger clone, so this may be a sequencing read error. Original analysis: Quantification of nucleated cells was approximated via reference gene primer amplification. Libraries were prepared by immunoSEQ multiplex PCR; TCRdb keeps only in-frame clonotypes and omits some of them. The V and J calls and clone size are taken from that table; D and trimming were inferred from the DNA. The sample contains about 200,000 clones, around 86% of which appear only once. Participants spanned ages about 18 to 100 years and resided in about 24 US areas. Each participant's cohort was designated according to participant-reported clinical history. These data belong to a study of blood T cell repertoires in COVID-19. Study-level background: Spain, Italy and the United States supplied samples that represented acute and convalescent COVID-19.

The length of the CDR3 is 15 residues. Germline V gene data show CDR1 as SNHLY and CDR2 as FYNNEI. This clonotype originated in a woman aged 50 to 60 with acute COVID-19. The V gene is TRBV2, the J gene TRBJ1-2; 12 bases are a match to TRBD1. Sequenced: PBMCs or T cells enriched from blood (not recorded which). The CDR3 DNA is TGTGCCCGCAGCCGGGGGGGACAGGGGGCGCGTGGCTACACCTTC. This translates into CARSRGGQGARGYTF.